This T cell receptor (beta chain) was captured by sequencing in a study of T cells in Graves' hyperthyroidism and ophthalmopathy (dated by TCRdb to the late 2010s). Looking at the study overall: Peripheral blood was collected at initial diagnosis, before any treatment. For training and testing, the roughly 97 patients in the discovery cohort were randomly divided in a 7:3 ratio. TCR V-J signatures able to tell the groups apart were searched for in a discovery cohort of some 100 patients, of whom more than 40 had Graves' ophthalmopathy and under 65 had stable Graves' hyperthyroidism. The study also compared thyroid tissue and blood T-cell repertoires from a handful of Graves' hyperthyroidism patients. Whether ophthalmopathy could be predicted prospectively was tested in an independent validation cohort made up of some 20 hyperthyroidism patients plus 17 patients who later progressed to ophthalmopathy. After sampling, hyperthyroidism patients received methimazole starting at 30 mg daily, and ophthalmopathy patients received high-dose intravenous methylprednisolone. The paper reports TCR Vbeta CDR3 sequencing of over 130 peripheral blood samples: approximately 41 ophthalmopathy, 70 to 85 hyperthyroidism and approximately 17 progressor patients.

Ophthalmopathy patients had moderately to severely active disease, with a Clinical Activity Score of 3 or more, a NOSPECS grade of 4 or more, and a disease duration of less than 3 months. Patients with uncontrolled infections, other autoimmune diseases, pregnancy or lactation were excluded. Diagnoses were based on clinical symptoms, serum thyroxine and TRAb, thyroid ultrasound and orbital computed tomography. PBMCs were isolated from approximately 10 ml of fresh peripheral blood by Ficoll-Paque density gradient centrifugation. Total RNA was extracted with Trizol reagent, and quality was checked on an Agilent 2100 Bioanalyzer. CDR1 and CDR2 are read off the germline V gene as MNHNS and SASEGT. V ends up 2 bases short and J 2 bases short, with an unmatched junction base count of 7. Its CDR3 holds 16 amino acids, cysteine through phenylalanine. The sequence is cut down to CDR3 DNA, 48 bases in frame from base 1.

Beyond this particular receptor, the publication reports: No statistical method was used to fix the sample size in advance, and group allocation was not hidden from the investigators. In validation, progression to ophthalmopathy was predicted by the model with about 70% sensitivity and 72% to 85% specificity, a median of roughly 6 months before onset. Most expanded thyroid clonotypes (frequency above 0.001) were also detected in blood, a finding suggesting that blood repertoires may reflect thyroid immune responses. Ophthalmopathy was separated from stable hyperthyroidism by a 13 V-J signature model, with 85% to 90% sensitivity and approximately 81% specificity obtained in cross-validation and 80%/75% obtained in testing.

Amplification of TCR beta CDR3 regions was carried out from RNA transcripts. The TCR CDR3 was subjected to a first round of RT-PCR using the HTBI primer set and the Qiagen OneStep RT-PCR kit. A second multiplex PCR round built the libraries, followed by size selection and purification. Sequencing of the libraries was done on an Illumina HiSeq2000 using paired-end 100 bp reads. The published analysis was carried out like this. Raw data were processed with SOAPnuke, discarding reads with adapters, uncalled bases, mean Phred below 15, or no exact constant-primer or identifier match. COPE v1.2.5 was used to merge the high-quality paired reads, and each unique nucleotide sequence was defined as a clonotype. MiTCR v1.1 was used to align the clonotypes against IMGT TRBV, TRBD and TRBJ reference segments. The analysis was restricted to V-J combinations with a frequency above 0.0001, which together covered 99% to 99.2% of the repertoires. The TCS score was defined as the ratio of F50 (clonal expansion) to E x V (chaos), calculated using BLOSUM62-based TCRdist between CDR3 peptides within each V-J. Welch's t-statistics and random forest reduced roughly 540 V-J features to around 14, which were used in a naive Bayes classifier (R e1071). TCRdb trimmed the raw reads at Q25, called clones with MiXCR and kept productive beta chains. Entries that share a CDR3 protein sequence are merged under the most common genes and DNA. TCRdb, not the authors, supplied the V and J calls. The sample table shows roughly 640,000 distinct CDR3 sequences, and roughly 15% are seen once. Jointly, the top ten make up 3% to 4% of the sample.

Concerning this clonotype itself: The target of this receptor is not known. The sample holds no much larger clone one base away, and base qualities are not on file.

Recombination connected TRBV6-1 to TRBJ1-1, and 8 junction bases match TRBD1. The sequencing input was blood. The sequence derives from a woman in her thirties or forties with Graves' ophthalmopathy. The nucleotides are TGTGCCAGCAGTGAATATTCAGGACAGGGTAACACTGAAGCTTTCTTT. Protein translation: CASSEYSGQGNTEAFF.